The rows below give T cell receptor beta chains drawn from one sample of a study of cytomegalovirus exposure and HLA in healthy donors. Some clones are missing from TCRdb's copy, which holds only in-frame ones; the method was immunoSEQ multiplex PCR. The table lists approximately 200,000 clones, 82% of them singletons, with roughly 0.098% in the top ten. The material sequenced was PBMCs. All receptors derive from a boy between 2 and 10 years old in good health and CMV-seronegative. The CDR3 runs from the conserved cysteine through the conserved F or W. Fields, in order: J gene, V gene, clone size, D gene, CDR3 length, CDR3 protein, CDR3 DNA. D genes are given only for firm matches. The size field is filled for only some rows; it gives once, few, many or a size class.

j_call: TRBJ2-7; v_call: TRBV4-2; clone_size: NA; d_call: TRBD2; cdr3_length: 17; cdr3_aa: CASSQVTTSGGGYEQYF; cdr3_nt: TGTGCCAGCAGCCAAGTCACGACTAGCGGGGGAGGCTACGAGCAGTACTTC
j_call: TRBJ2-1; v_call: TRBV7-7; clone_size: NA; d_call: TRBD2; cdr3_length: 19; cdr3_aa: CASSLKGLGLAGGDNEQFF; cdr3_nt: TGTGCTAGCAGCCTCAAGGGACTCGGACTAGCGGGGGGAGACAATGAGCAGTTCTTC
j_call: TRBJ1-1; v_call: TRBV5-5; clone_size: once; d_call: NA; cdr3_length: 15; cdr3_aa: CASYIREGVFPEAFF; cdr3_nt: TGTGCCAGCTATATCCGAGAGGGCGTTTTTCCTGAAGCTTTCTTT
j_call: TRBJ2-2; v_call: TRBV10-3; clone_size: NA; d_call: TRBD2; cdr3_length: 17; cdr3_aa: CAISEGLAGVNTGELFF; cdr3_nt: TGTGCCATCAGTGAGGGTCTAGCGGGGGTGAACACCGGGGAGCTGTTTTTT
j_call: TRBJ1-1; v_call: TRBV9; clone_size: NA; d_call: TRBD1; cdr3_length: 16; cdr3_aa: CASSANTGAYNTEAFF; cdr3_nt: TGTGCCAGCAGCGCTAACACAGGGGCGTATAACACTGAAGCTTTCTTT
j_call: TRBJ1-2; v_call: TRBV30; clone_size: NA; d_call: NA; cdr3_length: 14; cdr3_aa: CAWSTPTEPYGYTF; cdr3_nt: TGTGCCTGGAGTACTCCGACGGAGCCCTATGGCTACACCTTC
j_call: TRBJ1-1; v_call: TRBV2; clone_size: once; d_call: NA; cdr3_length: 12; cdr3_aa: CASSQQGTEAFF; cdr3_nt: TGTGCCAGCAGCCAACAGGGAACTGAAGCTTTCTTT
j_call: TRBJ1-2; v_call: TRBV23-1; clone_size: NA; d_call: NA; cdr3_length: 15; cdr3_aa: CASSQSAGCDYGYTF; cdr3_nt: TGCGCCAGCAGTCAATCGGCAGGGTGTGACTATGGCTACACCTTC
j_call: TRBJ2-7; v_call: TRBV19; clone_size: NA; d_call: NA; cdr3_length: 13; cdr3_aa: CASSVGHSYEQYF; cdr3_nt: TGTGCCAGTAGTGTCGGACACTCCTACGAGCAGTACTTC
j_call: TRBJ1-1; v_call: TRBV4-1; clone_size: NA; d_call: NA; cdr3_length: 13; cdr3_aa: CASSQEGGGGAFF; cdr3_nt: TGCGCCAGCAGCCAAGAAGGGGGGGGTGGAGCTTTCTTT
j_call: TRBJ2-2; v_call: TRBV7-3; clone_size: NA; d_call: TRBD2; cdr3_length: 19; cdr3_aa: CASSLTYPGLAGFPGELFF; cdr3_nt: TGTGCCAGCAGCTTAACGTACCCAGGACTAGCGGGGTTCCCCGGGGAGCTGTTTTTT
j_call: TRBJ2-6; v_call: TRBV4-3; clone_size: NA; d_call: NA; cdr3_length: 15; cdr3_aa: CASSVGVSGANVLTF; cdr3_nt: TGCGCCAGTTCGGTGGGAGTCTCTGGGGCCAACGTCCTGACTTTC
j_call: TRBJ2-7; v_call: TRBV2; clone_size: NA; d_call: TRBD2; cdr3_length: 14; cdr3_aa: CASRGLAGFHEQYF; cdr3_nt: TGTGCCAGCAGGGGACTAGCGGGGTTTCACGAGCAGTACTTC
j_call: TRBJ2-3; v_call: TRBV7-9; clone_size: once; d_call: TRBD2; cdr3_length: 17; cdr3_aa: CASSSVGRLATRDTQYF; cdr3_nt: TGTGCCAGCAGCTCCGTAGGTCGACTAGCAACACGAGATACGCAGTATTTT
j_call: TRBJ1-1; v_call: TRBV6-6; clone_size: NA; d_call: NA; cdr3_length: 13; cdr3_aa: CASGQGWSTEAFF; cdr3_nt: TGTGCCAGCGGTCAGGGGTGGAGCACTGAAGCTTTCTTT
j_call: TRBJ1-1; v_call: TRBV27; clone_size: NA; d_call: TRBD1; cdr3_length: 14; cdr3_aa: CASSLVGTGTEAFF; cdr3_nt: TGTGCCAGCAGTTTAGTAGGGACAGGGACTGAAGCTTTCTTT
j_call: TRBJ1-2; v_call: TRBV2; clone_size: NA; d_call: NA; cdr3_length: 14; cdr3_aa: CASSDRVLFYGYTF; cdr3_nt: TGTGCCAGCAGTGACAGGGTCCTCTTCTATGGCTACACCTTC
j_call: TRBJ1-4; v_call: TRBV10-3; clone_size: NA; d_call: NA; cdr3_length: 15; cdr3_aa: CAISDRGRANEKLFF; cdr3_nt: TGTGCCATCAGTGACAGGGGTCGAGCTAATGAAAAACTGTTTTTT
j_call: TRBJ2-3; v_call: TRBV7-3; clone_size: NA; d_call: NA; cdr3_length: 16; cdr3_aa: CASSPNGGGGADTQYF; cdr3_nt: TGTGCCAGCAGCCCCAATGGGGGGGGCGGAGCAGATACGCAGTATTTT
j_call: TRBJ2-7; v_call: TRBV7-8; clone_size: NA; d_call: NA; cdr3_length: 14; cdr3_aa: CASSSTIFGHEQYF; cdr3_nt: TGTGCCAGCAGCTCGACAATTTTTGGCCACGAGCAGTACTTC
j_call: TRBJ1-2; v_call: TRBV9; clone_size: NA; d_call: TRBD1; cdr3_length: 15; cdr3_aa: CASSVEGRGLYGYTF; cdr3_nt: TGTGCCAGCAGCGTAGAGGGCAGGGGGCTCTATGGCTACACCTTC
j_call: TRBJ1-5; v_call: TRBV27; clone_size: once; d_call: TRBD1; cdr3_length: 14; cdr3_aa: CASSYRGSDQPQHF; cdr3_nt: TGTGCCAGCAGTTACAGGGGATCGGATCAGCCCCAGCATTTT
j_call: TRBJ2-7; v_call: TRBV7-2; clone_size: NA; d_call: NA; cdr3_length: 17; cdr3_aa: CASSFAQGQLTSYEQYF; cdr3_nt: TGTGCCAGCAGCTTCGCCCAGGGACAATTGACCTCCTACGAGCAGTACTTC
j_call: TRBJ1-2; v_call: TRBV2; clone_size: NA; d_call: NA; cdr3_length: 14; cdr3_aa: CASKVEGQLYGYTF; cdr3_nt: TGTGCCAGCAAAGTAGAGGGCCAACTCTATGGCTACACCTTC
j_call: TRBJ1-2; v_call: TRBV6-6; clone_size: NA; d_call: TRBD1; cdr3_length: 14; cdr3_aa: CASTGQPSHYGYTF; cdr3_nt: TGTGCCAGTACGGGACAGCCTTCACACTATGGCTACACCTTC
j_call: TRBJ1-2; v_call: TRBV7-2; clone_size: NA; d_call: NA; cdr3_length: 12; cdr3_aa: CASSFYREGYTF; cdr3_nt: TGTGCCAGCAGCTTTTACAGGGAGGGCTACACCTTC